The clone carrying this T cell receptor beta chain turned up a few times. Its cognate antigen is unknown. Not a single patient had been given any form of treatment at any point before undergoing thyroid surgery. The germline V and J ends were trimmed by 11 bases and 2 bases, with 9 bases remaining between them. From germline, CDR1 is SNHLY and CDR2 FYNNEI. The CDR3 is 11 residues long. This specimen belongs to a study of metastatic and nonmetastatic thyroid tumors. Study-level background: Repertoire comparisons spanned blood and tumor or nodule tissue from malignant and benign thyroid patients. General observations from the study: Relative to benign nodules, malignant thyroid tumors were reportedly characterized by significantly elevated TCR beta diversity in blood and tumor.

As processed by the authors: The study's classifier, a distant-metastasis tool for papillary thyroid cancer, was built using CDR3 differences across clinicopathological groups. TCRdb reprocessed the PCR reads via MiXCR. What appears here as the V and J calls and clone size reflects TCRdb's work, not the paper's. The data show just under 45,000 clones, more than 3% seen once. The chain joins TRBV2 to TRBJ2-5; D call uncertain. The receptor comes from a female donor with papillary thyroid cancer or a benign thyroid nodule (not recorded which). Some clones in this sample may be carry-over from other donors' samples. Sequencing was carried out using blood. The CDR3 loop reads CAVRTQETQYF. The DNA of the CDR3 is TGTGCCGTTCGGACGCAAGAGACCCAGTACTTC. The whole variable domain, filled in from reference TRBV2 and TRBJ2-5, reads EPEVTQTPSHQVTQMGQEVILRCVPISNHLYFYWYRQILGQKVEFLVSFYNNEISEKSEIFDDQFSVERPDGSNFTLKIRSTKLEDSAMYFCAVRTQETQYFGPGTRLLVL.